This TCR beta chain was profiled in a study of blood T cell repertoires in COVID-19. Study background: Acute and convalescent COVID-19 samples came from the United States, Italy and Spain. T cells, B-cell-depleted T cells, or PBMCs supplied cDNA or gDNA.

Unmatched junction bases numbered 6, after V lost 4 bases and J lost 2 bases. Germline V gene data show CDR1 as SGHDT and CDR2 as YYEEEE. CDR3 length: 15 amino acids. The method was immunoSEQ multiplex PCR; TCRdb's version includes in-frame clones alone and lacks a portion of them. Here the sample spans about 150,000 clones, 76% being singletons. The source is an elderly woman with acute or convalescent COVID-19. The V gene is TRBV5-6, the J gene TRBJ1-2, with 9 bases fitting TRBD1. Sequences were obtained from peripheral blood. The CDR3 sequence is CASSVPGTGNYGYTF. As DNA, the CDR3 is TGTGCCAGCAGCGTCCCCGGGACAGGGAACTATGGCTACACCTTC.